This T cell receptor (beta chain) stems from a study of cytomegalovirus exposure and HLA in healthy donors. Findings and caveats of the study: Later genetic work tied a missense DCLRE1C variant to beta-chain V and J trimming.

As to this clone: What it binds is not known.

This CDR3 region has 15 residues. The V segment lost 8 bases and the J segment 4 bases; nucleotides outside the gene matches: 7. Looked up from germline, CDR1 is SNHLY and CDR2 is FYNNEI. The PCR employed 60 Vbeta primers together with 13 Jbeta primers. Clones were sequenced by immunoSEQ multiplex PCR, and TCRdb holds only the in-frame ones, with some missing. The profile covers about 160,000 clones, with roughly three quarters appearing a single time and about 9.6% taken by the ten largest. The clonotype originates from a man aged 18 to 30 in good health and CMV-seropositive. Sequencing was performed on PBMCs. This rearrangement joins TRBV2 to TRBJ1-6, with 8 bases identical to TRBD1. The CDR3 coding sequence is TGTGCCAGCTTCCAGGGGGCGGTTTATAATTCACCCCTCCACTTT. Translation gives CASFQGAVYNSPLHF.